The clone carrying this TCR beta chain was detected only once. Its antigen is currently unknown. The table came from immunoSEQ multiplex PCR; TCRdb's copy has only in-frame clones and leaves some out. The data show roughly 32,000 clones, about 93% seen once. Germline assignment: CDR1 SGHRS and CDR2 YFSETQ. CDR3 size: 15 residues. The J segment lost 2 bases and the V segment lost 4 bases, leaving 7 bases of the junction unmatched. This specimen belongs to a study of PD-1 blockade in classical Hodgkin lymphoma. Overall study context: Patients were dosed intravenously with nivolumab at 3 mg/kg every 2 weeks.

Described time point: cycle 4 day 1 (C4D1), after five to seven weeks of nivolumab. Patients all relapsed after autologous stem cell transplantation, and there was variation in brentuximab vedotin exposure. With magnetic negative selection, CD4+ T cells were purified from PBMCs that had been thawed. Study outcomes and limitations: Underlying causes for the observed repertoire differences were not defined, possibly disease activity or prior therapy. With CD4+ cells, TCR diversity rose significantly by C4D1, but not with CD8+ cells.

The sequenced sample was CD4+ T cells from blood, obtained before the fourth cycle of nivolumab. The J gene is TRBJ1-2, the V gene TRBV5-1, with 8 bases matching TRBD1. The source is a human donor with classical Hodgkin lymphoma. This CDR3 reads CASSPGQGINYGYTF. CDR3 nucleotide sequence: TGCGCCAGCAGCCCCGGACAGGGAATCAACTATGGCTACACCTTC. Full variable domain (rest looked up from reference TRBV5-1 and TRBJ1-2): KAGVTQTPRYLIKTRGQQVTLSCSPISGHRSVSWYQQTPGQGLQFLFEYFSETQRNKGNFPGRFSGRQFSNSRSEMNVSTLELGDSALYLCASSPGQGINYGYTFGSGTRLTVV.